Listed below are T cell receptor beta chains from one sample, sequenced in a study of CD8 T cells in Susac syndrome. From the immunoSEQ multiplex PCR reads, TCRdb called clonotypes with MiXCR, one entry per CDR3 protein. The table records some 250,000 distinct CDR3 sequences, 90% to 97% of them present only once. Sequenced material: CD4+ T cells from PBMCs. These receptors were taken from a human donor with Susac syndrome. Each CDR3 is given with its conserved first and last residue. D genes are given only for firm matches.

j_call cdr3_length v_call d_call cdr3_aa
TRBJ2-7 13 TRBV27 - CASAGVTSYEQYF
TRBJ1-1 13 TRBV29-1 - CSTAAPGRTEAFF
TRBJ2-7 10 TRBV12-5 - CASGRDEQYF
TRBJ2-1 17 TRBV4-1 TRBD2 CASSQGLSGRDYNEQFF
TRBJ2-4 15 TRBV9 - CASSTWGVAKNIQYF
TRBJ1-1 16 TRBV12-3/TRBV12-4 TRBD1 CASSSTAGTGGTEAFF
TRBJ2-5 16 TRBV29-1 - CSAPGSGGISQETQYF
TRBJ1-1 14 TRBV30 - CAWSRGTALHEAFF
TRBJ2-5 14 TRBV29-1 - CSVDKGFSYRTQYF
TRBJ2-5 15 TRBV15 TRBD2 CATASTSGGGETQYF
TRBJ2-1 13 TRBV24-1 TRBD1 CATQRQGADEQFF
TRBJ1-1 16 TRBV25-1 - CASSESAGILNTEAFF
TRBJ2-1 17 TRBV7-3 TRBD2 CASSLHTPTSSYNEQFF
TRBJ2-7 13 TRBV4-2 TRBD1 CASSLDRIYEQYF
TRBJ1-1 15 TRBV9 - CASSVRTGMNTEAFF
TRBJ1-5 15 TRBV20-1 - CSARVGSKGDQPQHF
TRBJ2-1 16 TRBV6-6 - CASSPGGGKASNEQFF
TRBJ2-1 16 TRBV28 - CASSPRWSSSYNEQFF
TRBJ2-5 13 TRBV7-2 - CASSLPGTQTQYF
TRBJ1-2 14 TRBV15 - CATSSHQGMDGYTF
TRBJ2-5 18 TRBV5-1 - CASSLLPRSGVEQETQYF
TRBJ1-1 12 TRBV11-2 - CASSFGGTEAFF
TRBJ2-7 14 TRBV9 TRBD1 CASSTRQGGYEQYF
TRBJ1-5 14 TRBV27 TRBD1 CASSRTGLGQPQHF
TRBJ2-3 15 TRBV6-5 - CASSFGTPSTDTQYF
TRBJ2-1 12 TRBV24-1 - CATKDNYNEQFF
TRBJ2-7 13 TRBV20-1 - CSAPRDIGYEQYF
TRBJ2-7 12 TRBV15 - CATSTGYYEQYF
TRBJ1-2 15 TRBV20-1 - CSAIIPGQSFYGYTF